This T cell receptor (beta chain) was sequenced during a study of blood T cell repertoires in COVID-19. Study-level information: Collection of acute and convalescent COVID-19 samples took place in the United States, Italy and Spain. From T cells, B-cell-depleted T cells, or PBMCs came the material, which was cDNA or gDNA.

The ends lost 6 bases at V and 7 bases at J; junction bases unmatched: 1. Per germline, CDR1 SQVTM and CDR2 ANQGSEA. CDR3 size: 11 residues. As for this clone: At the DNA level, this CDR3 is encoded by other sequences in the same sample as well.

Produced via immunoSEQ multiplex PCR; TCRdb's table is partial and in-frame only. This sample has about 160,000 clones, with roughly 84% found just once. Source material: peripheral blood. The J gene is TRBJ2-1, the V gene TRBV29-1; TRBD1 matches at 9 bases. The receptor was isolated from a man between 18 and 35 years old with active or convalescent COVID-19. CDR3 in DNA: TGCAGCGTGGACAGGGGAAATGAGCAGTTCTTC. This codes for CSVDRGNEQFF.